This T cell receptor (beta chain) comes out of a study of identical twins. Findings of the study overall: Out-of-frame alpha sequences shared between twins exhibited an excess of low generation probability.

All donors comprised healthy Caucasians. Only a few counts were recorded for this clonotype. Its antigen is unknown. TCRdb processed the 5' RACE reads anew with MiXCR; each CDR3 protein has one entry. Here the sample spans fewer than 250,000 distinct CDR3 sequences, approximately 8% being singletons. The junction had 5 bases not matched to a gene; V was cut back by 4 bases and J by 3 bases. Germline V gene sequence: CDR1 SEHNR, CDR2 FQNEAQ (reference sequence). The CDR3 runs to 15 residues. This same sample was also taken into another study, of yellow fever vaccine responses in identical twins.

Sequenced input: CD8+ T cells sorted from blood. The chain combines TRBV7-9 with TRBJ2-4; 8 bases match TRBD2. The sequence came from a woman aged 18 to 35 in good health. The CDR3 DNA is TGTGCCAGCAGCTCGAGCGGGGGCCGCAAAAACATTCAGTACTTC. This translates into CASSSSGGRKNIQYF.